Listed below are T cell receptor beta chains from one sample, sequenced in a study of T cells in Graves' hyperthyroidism and ophthalmopathy. TCRdb itself ran the multiplex PCR reads through MiXCR, one entry per CDR3 protein. The sample shows about 680,000 distinct CDR3 sequences, just over 35% of them seen only once. Sequencing input: blood. The receptors stem from a woman aged 40-49 years with Graves' hyperthyroidism. CDR3s include the opening cysteine and the closing phenylalanine or tryptophan. Each record gives: V gene, clone size, D gene, J gene, CDR3 protein, CDR3 DNA. A D gene is named only where the DNA matches it firmly. Not all rows give a size; the values are once, few, many and, for expanded clones, a class.

TRBV29-1	NA	TRBD1	TRBJ2-7	CSVGGTGAEEQYF	TGCAGCGTCGGCGGGACAGGGGCCGAGGAGCAGTACTTC
TRBV11-2	many	NA	TRBJ1-1	CASSDGRRGDDTEAFF	TGTGCCAGCAGCGACGGAAGGCGCGGGGACGACACTGAAGCTTTCTTT
TRBV24-1	many	NA	TRBJ1-1	CATSDPDGLEAFF	TGTGCCACCAGTGATCCGGACGGTCTTGAAGCTTTCTTT
TRBV29-1	many	NA	TRBJ1-2	CSVGEKGPTLYGYTF	TGCAGCGTGGGAGAAAAGGGCCCCACTCTCTATGGCTACACCTTC
TRBV4-3	NA	NA	TRBJ1-2	CASKGRLNYGYTF	TGCGCCAGTAAGGGACGGCTAAACTATGGCTACACCTTC
TRBV4-3	NA	TRBD1	TRBJ2-5	CASSFDRDWKAQYF	TGCGCCAGCAGCTTTGACAGGGATTGGAAGGCCCAGTACTTC
TRBV29-1	NA	NA	TRBJ2-5	CSVDSTSPQETQYF	TGCAGCGTTGATAGTACTAGCCCTCAAGAGACCCAGTACTTC
TRBV10-3	NA	NA	TRBJ1-1	CAISVESTEAFF	TGTGCCATCAGTGTCGAGAGCACTGAAGCTTTCTTT
TRBV12-5	NA	NA	TRBJ1-5	CASGLVQGGLEPQHF	TGTGCTAGTGGTTTGGTACAAGGGGGGCTAGAGCCCCAGCATTTT
TRBV20-1	many	TRBD1	TRBJ2-7	CSASRTGPTYEQYF	TGCAGTGCCTCTCGGACAGGGCCAACCTACGAGCAGTACTTC
TRBV7-3	NA	TRBD1	TRBJ1-1	CASSPGQARAFF	TGTGCCAGCAGCCCCGGACAGGCTCGAGCTTTCTTT
TRBV13	many	NA	TRBJ1-2	CASTERVSGYTF	TGTGCCAGCACCGAACGCGTATCTGGCTACACCTTC
TRBV6-6	NA	NA	TRBJ1-2	CASSPGEDGYTF	TGTGCCAGCAGTCCCGGGGAGGATGGCTACACCTTC
TRBV4-1	NA	NA	TRBJ1-3	CASSPSTPGNTIYF	TGCGCCAGCAGCCCAAGTACACCCGGAAACACCATATATTTT
TRBV7-2	many	TRBD1	TRBJ1-2	CASSFGTGVGEGYTF	TGTGCCAGCAGCTTCGGGACAGGGGTCGGGGAAGGCTACACCTTC
TRBV7-2	NA	TRBD1	TRBJ1-2	CASSLSVGQGTTNYGYTF	TGTGCCAGCAGCCTCTCGGTGGGACAGGGGACTACTAACTATGGCTACACCTTC
TRBV6-1	NA	NA	TRBJ1-1	CASSLVGQGTEAFF	TGTGCCAGCAGTCTCGTCGGCCAGGGGACTGAAGCTTTCTTT
TRBV2	many	TRBD1	TRBJ1-2	CASIGTDYGYTF	TGTGCCAGCATCGGGACAGACTATGGCTACACCTTC
TRBV11-2	many	NA	TRBJ1-1	CASSLGHGNTEAFF	TGTGCCAGCAGCTTGGGACACGGGAACACTGAAGCTTTCTTT
TRBV7-2	many	TRBD1	TRBJ2-7	CASSLLGQGREQYF	TGTGCCAGCAGCTTGCTCGGACAGGGGCGCGAGCAGTACTTC
TRBV19	NA	NA	TRBJ2-6	CASSQRQYSGANDLTF	TGTGCCAGTAGTCAGCGACAGTACTCTGGGGCCAACGACCTGACTTTC
TRBV10-3	few	NA	TRBJ2-2	CASSYWSSSAYTGELFF	TGTGCCAGCAGTTACTGGTCGTCTAGCGCGTACACCGGGGAGCTGTTTTTT
TRBV6-4	NA	TRBD1	TRBJ1-6	CASSFRRTGENSPLHF	TGTGCCAGCAGTTTTAGGAGGACAGGAGAGAATTCACCCCTCCACTTT
TRBV10-3	NA	NA	TRBJ2-6	CAISSLHGLTF	TGTGCCATCAGTAGCCTCCACGGCCTGACTTTC
TRBV5-1	NA	TRBD2	TRBJ2-7	CASSSAGGGAYEQYF	TGCGCCAGCAGTTCTGCGGGCGGGGGGGCCTACGAGCAGTACTTC
TRBV19	NA	TRBD1	TRBJ1-1	CASSTTGTGRQWAFF	TGTGCCAGTAGTACTACCGGGACAGGTAGACAATGGGCTTTCTTT
TRBV5-1	NA	TRBD1	TRBJ1-4	CASSLVDRGGEKLFF	TGCGCCAGCAGCTTGGTGGACAGGGGAGGGGAAAAACTGTTTTTT
TRBV5-1	NA	NA	TRBJ2-7	CASSLADLGRGYEQYF	TGCGCCAGCAGCTTGGCCGATCTTGGACGGGGCTACGAGCAGTACTTC
TRBV20-1	many	TRBD1	TRBJ1-2	CSAPGQSAGGYTF	TGCAGTGCCCCGGGACAGTCAGCAGGAGGCTACACCTTC
TRBV29-1	many	TRBD1	TRBJ2-7	CSVVQGHYEQYF	TGCAGCGTTGTACAGGGGCACTACGAGCAGTACTTC
TRBV30	NA	TRBD1	TRBJ1-5	CAWSRDSGAEPQHF	TGTGCCTGGAGCCGGGACAGCGGGGCTGAGCCCCAGCATTTT
TRBV25-1	NA	NA	TRBJ2-1	CASSDRDTSYEQFF	TGTGCCAGCAGTGATAGGGACACCTCCTATGAGCAGTTCTTC
TRBV7-2	NA	TRBD1	TRBJ1-3	CASSGQGDTIYF	TGTGCCAGCAGCGGACAGGGTGACACCATATATTTT
TRBV20-1	few	NA	TRBJ1-2	CSAITTGKYGYTF	TGCAGTGCCATCACCACAGGGAAATATGGCTACACCTTC
TRBV12-3/TRBV12-4	many	NA	TRBJ1-5	CAIREGNQPQHF	TGTGCCATCCGGGAGGGCAATCAGCCCCAGCATTTT
TRBV27	few	NA	TRBJ1-4	CASSSDRLGEKLFF	TGTGCCAGCAGTTCCGACAGGCTTGGGGAAAAACTGTTTTTT
TRBV18	NA	TRBD1	TRBJ1-1	CASSPRQGPNTEAFF	TGTGCCAGCTCACCACGACAGGGACCTAACACTGAAGCTTTCTTT
TRBV9	few	NA	TRBJ2-7	CASSAQGNEQYF	TGTGCCAGCAGTGCGCAGGGGAACGAGCAGTACTTC
TRBV7-9	NA	NA	TRBJ1-4	CASSLQGEGEKLFF	TGTGCCAGCTCACTCCAGGGTGAAGGCGAAAAACTGTTTTTT
TRBV5-1	NA	NA	TRBJ2-7	CASSYEPGRNSYEQYF	TGCGCCAGCAGCTATGAACCGGGACGGAACTCCTACGAGCAGTACTTC
TRBV2	many	NA	TRBJ2-7	CASSQTSEQYF	TGTGCCAGCAGCCAGACCTCCGAGCAGTACTTC
TRBV28	NA	NA	TRBJ2-5	CASNRGNQETQYF	TGTGCCAGCAATAGGGGGAACCAAGAGACCCAGTACTTC
TRBV11-2	NA	NA	TRBJ2-7	CASSRGVGPSYEQYF	TGTGCCAGCAGCCGGGGCGTGGGACCTTCCTACGAGCAGTACTTC
TRBV10-1	many	TRBD1	TRBJ1-3	CASSGGTAGNTIYF	TGCGCCAGCAGTGGCGGGACAGCTGGAAACACCATATATTTT
TRBV6-5	once	TRBD2	TRBJ2-2	CASSLGTSGREPVGELFF	TGTGCCAGCAGTTTAGGGACTAGCGGGAGAGAGCCCGTCGGGGAGCTGTTTTTT
TRBV12-3/TRBV12-4	NA	NA	TRBJ2-3	CASSPIRSTDTQYF	TGTGCCAGCAGTCCTATCCGTAGCACAGATACGCAGTATTTT
TRBV19	NA	NA	TRBJ1-2	CASLRESTYGYTF	TGTGCCAGCTTGCGGGAGAGTACCTATGGCTACACCTTC
TRBV15	few	NA	TRBJ1-1	CATSRDRGQGGGEAFF	TGTGCCACCAGCAGAGATCGGGGCCAGGGCGGAGGTGAAGCTTTCTTT
TRBV7-7	many	NA	TRBJ2-5	CASSLDSGEQETQYF	TGTGCTAGCAGCTTGGACTCCGGGGAGCAAGAGACCCAGTACTTC